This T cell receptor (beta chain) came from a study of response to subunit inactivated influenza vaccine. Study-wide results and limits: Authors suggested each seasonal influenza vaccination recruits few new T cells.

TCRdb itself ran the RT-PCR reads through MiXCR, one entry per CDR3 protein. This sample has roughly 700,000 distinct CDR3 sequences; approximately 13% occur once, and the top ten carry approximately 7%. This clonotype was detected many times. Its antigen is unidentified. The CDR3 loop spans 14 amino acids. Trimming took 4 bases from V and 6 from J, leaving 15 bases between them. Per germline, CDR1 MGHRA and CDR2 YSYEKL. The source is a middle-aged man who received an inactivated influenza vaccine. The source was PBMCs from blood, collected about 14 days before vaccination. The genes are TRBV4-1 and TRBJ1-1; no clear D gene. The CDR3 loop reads CASSRGTPGSEAFF. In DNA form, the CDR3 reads TGCGCCAGCAGCCGCGGTACCCCCGGGTCTGAAGCTTTCTTT.